This T cell receptor (beta chain) was captured in a study of cytomegalovirus exposure and HLA in healthy donors (dated by TCRdb to the late 2010s). Looking at the study overall: According to an earlier analysis of 450 to 650 of the donors, about 179 million T cells yielded over 100 million unique TCR beta sequences and more than 250 Gb of sequence data. An early release covering just under 650 HLA-typed donors comprised 300 to 350 gigabases of sequencing data and approximately 85 million unique TCR sequences. Among the approximately 400 genotyped donors, approximately 76% belonged to the genetic ancestry cluster associated with self-reported Caucasian donors. The study aimed to test whether cataloging public T cell receptors could reveal signatures of past pathogen exposure. The T cell repertoires of several hundred subjects were profiled by immunosequencing and related to cytomegalovirus serostatus. Besides the first cohort of approximately 670 subjects, a separate validation cohort made up of 120 different subjects was used. To predict cytomegalovirus infection status, the study brought together high-throughput TCR immunosequencing, statistical association of individual TCRs with disease status, and machine learning. A later analysis re-analyzed previously published TCR beta repertoires from roughly 690 donors and added high-resolution HLA genotyping to study TCR occurrence patterns. Rather than drawing on any new phenotypic data, the later analysis identified candidate immune exposures from TCR beta sequences and the way those sequences occurred across donors. In an earlier analysis of around 540 of the donors, high-throughput TCR beta sequencing was used to judge whether each TCR beta V gene segment behaved as functional or pseudogenic. Alongside the repertoire data, information on donor age, sex, ethnicity and CMV serostatus was compiled. In a later genetic analysis, genome-wide SNP genotypes for about 65% of the 666 donors were used, and that subset was treated as a discovery cohort. All discovery cohort repertoires had been generated using a single sequencing platform. HLA typing covered class I and class II loci at four-digit resolution. Typing coverage differed by locus: A, B, C, DRB1 and DQB1 were typed in about 629-630 donors, DQA1 in roughly 510, DPA1 in around 580, and DPB1 in 450 to 490. A handful of DR-DQ haplotypes were treated as single units for association and clustering because of strong linkage in the cohort. Among roughly 400 genotyped donors of the cohort, an average of roughly 240,000 unique TCR beta nucleotide sequences were sequenced per donor, about a sixth of them non-productive.

The cohort consisted of some 670 healthy bone marrow donors. At the time of sampling, every cohort member was nominally healthy, though immune exposures that went unrecorded were likely present. The donor tested CMV seropositive, placing the donor among the 289 seropositive members of the cohort. Each donor provided a peripheral blood sample, and peripheral blood mononuclear cells were used for TCR beta sequencing. The Qiagen DNeasy Blood Extraction Kit was used to extract genomic DNA from the blood cell samples. The method behind the library was the immunoSEQ multiplex PCR assay. For the multiplex PCR, a mixture combining 60 forward primers for TCR Vbeta segments and 13 reverse primers for TCR Jbeta segments was used. Amplification of the CDR3 region of rearranged TCR beta genes was performed with a multiplex PCR assay on genomic DNA. On the Illumina HiSeq System, the amplified TCR beta libraries were sequenced as 87-base-pair reads. On the authors' methods: Across the 670 or so repertoires, a later analysis counted tens of millions of unique TCR beta chains, roughly 11 million of which were shared by at least two donors. Raw reads were error-corrected and collapsed into unique sequences by a nearest-neighbor algorithm in which closely related sequences were merged to remove PCR and sequencing errors. To assign V, D and J gene segments, CDR3 sequences were aligned to IMGT reference sequences. For a sequence to be retained, at least a six-nucleotide match to both a V gene segment and a J gene segment was required. A rearrangement was called productive if the CDR3 had no stop codons and remained in frame with V and J, and every other rearrangement was called non-productive. Following IMGT convention, CDR3 was defined as the stretch from the second conserved V-encoded cysteine to the conserved J-encoded phenylalanine. Sequences without an unambiguous match to a single V gene segment were excluded from the earlier analysis of about 640 of the donors. In an earlier analysis of approximately 560 of the donors, a V segment was called functional when productive rearrangements were above 56.7%, and segregating when the standard deviation between donors exceeded 5%. A statistical classification framework was built to diagnose cytomegalovirus status from the catalog of TCR beta chain sequences. In a later analysis, V and J genes were assigned by comparing TCR nucleotide sequences against IMGT/GENE-DB human TR gene sequences. A later analysis assigned CDR3 sequences and most-parsimonious VDJ recombination scenarios with the TCRdist pipeline. A later analysis defined each TCR beta chain by its CDR3 amino acid sequence plus V-gene family, and excluded reads lacking a unique V-gene family. To address suspected cross-contamination and a sequencing artifact, a later analysis removed 450 to 700 highly shared, low-generation-probability nucleotide sequences. In a later analysis, a clonal expansion index was calculated for each public chain from normalized within-repertoire ranks of inferred template counts. In a later analysis, generation probabilities were computed using a VDJ recombination model fitted to out-of-frame rearrangements, and the results were checked against IGoR. In a later analysis, TCR-TCR, TCR-HLA and TCR-CMV co-occurrence was scored with hypergeometric tests, and a repertoire-size bias correction was applied to TCR pairs. In a later analysis, false discovery rates were estimated by permuting HLA or CMV assignments 20 times. In a later analysis, co-occurring TCRs were grouped using DBSCAN, and TCRdist sequence similarity was added for clustering within HLA-allele-positive subsets. Co-occurrence clustering excluded repertoires with fewer than 30,000 or more than 120,000 public chains, plus five with anomalous nucleotide sharing. In its TCRdb copy, this immuneACCESS table keeps in-frame sequences only and misses some clones. Where compared with another copy, unresolved V genes explain less than half of these, and the others have no known cause. That table gives V, J and clone size, and the DNA gave D and trimming. The table of this sample itemizes 87,000 or so clones. The top ten clones comprise roughly 15% of the sample.

Taken from cysteine to valine, the CDR3 has 12 residues. The kept DNA is CDR3 alone, 36 bases in frame from the first base. For CDR1 and CDR2, the germline V gene (reference sequence) lists MNHEY and SMNVEV. Trimming at the junction amounts to 9 bases on V and 6 bases on J, and the germline ends lie 15 bases apart. About this clone: This clone's antigen is unknown.

Overall study outcomes, separate from this receptor: The presence/absence analyses assumed that sequencing depth was roughly uniform across donors, and that assumption may not be true. The classifier was reported to diagnose cytomegalovirus status with high specificity and sensitivity in both the original cohort and the validation cohort. Specific HLA alleles were associated with 15,000 to 20,000 TCR beta sequences at a false discovery rate of 0.05 in a later analysis. A later analysis found that TCR association rates varied across HLA loci, with DRB1 alleles showing the most associated TCRs and HLA-C alleles the fewest. Broadly in line with IMGT annotations, most TCR beta V segments showed up in productive rearrangements about 87% or about 30% of the time in an earlier analysis of around 600 of the donors. In a later analysis, most CMV-associated TCR beta chains were found to appear HLA-restricted, with HLA associations seemingly driven largely by CMV exposure. In a later analysis, HLA-associated TCR beta chains were found to be more clonally expanded and to have lower generation probabilities than equally common non-associated chains. The authors suggested that the approach could potentially be extended to other disease states and immunological phenotypes. Assigning TCR associations to individual alleles was difficult when HLA alleles, especially DR and DQ, strongly co-occurred. According to a later genetic analysis, donors in an Asian-associated ancestry cluster had fewer N-insertions in productive TCRs than the approximately 700-donor mean. Because HLA typing was unavailable for some donors at each locus, only the typed subset was used in association tests. Approximately 16 rarely observed V segments, including chromosome 9 orphons, were excluded from the earlier analysis of just under 600 of the donors because counts were too low. In this cohort, only TCR beta chains were sequenced, and detectable features were limited by the absence of alpha or paired-chain data. For the cohort, immune exposure information was limited to CMV serostatus. A further reported finding was that TCR beta sequences accurately predicted the HLA-A and HLA-B alleles for most subjects in the first cohort. According to a later analysis, parvovirus B19, influenza, CMV and Epstein-Barr virus appeared linked to several top co-occurrence clusters. In vitro tests confirmed that a few of the cytomegalovirus-associated TCR beta chains recognize cytomegalovirus antigens. Across donors, most TCR sequences were observed very rarely, whereas some public TCRs were present in many individuals. A group of highly shared sequence variants was considered likely to be a technical artifact of the sequencing pipeline. The study listed approximately 150 TCR beta chains as associated with cytomegalovirus. In a later genetic analysis, a missense DCLRE1C variant was associated with V-gene and J-gene trimming of TCR beta chains, and the association was replicated in an independent cohort. Linkage disequilibrium might explain the correlated functional status among segregating V segments, but an unknown experimental factor could not be excluded. Because the 87-base-pair reads could not distinguish some IMGT-functional V segments, including TRBV6-2 and TRBV6-3, those segments were excluded.

The sequence derives from a middle-aged man in good health and CMV-seropositive. The sequenced material came from PBMCs. The receptor chain draws on TRBV27 and TRBJ2-7; TRBD2 might be the D gene, on 6 matching bases. At the DNA level, the sequence is TGTGCCAGAGGTGGGAGGAGGTGCGAGCAGTACGTC. The encoded protein is CARGGRRCEQYV.